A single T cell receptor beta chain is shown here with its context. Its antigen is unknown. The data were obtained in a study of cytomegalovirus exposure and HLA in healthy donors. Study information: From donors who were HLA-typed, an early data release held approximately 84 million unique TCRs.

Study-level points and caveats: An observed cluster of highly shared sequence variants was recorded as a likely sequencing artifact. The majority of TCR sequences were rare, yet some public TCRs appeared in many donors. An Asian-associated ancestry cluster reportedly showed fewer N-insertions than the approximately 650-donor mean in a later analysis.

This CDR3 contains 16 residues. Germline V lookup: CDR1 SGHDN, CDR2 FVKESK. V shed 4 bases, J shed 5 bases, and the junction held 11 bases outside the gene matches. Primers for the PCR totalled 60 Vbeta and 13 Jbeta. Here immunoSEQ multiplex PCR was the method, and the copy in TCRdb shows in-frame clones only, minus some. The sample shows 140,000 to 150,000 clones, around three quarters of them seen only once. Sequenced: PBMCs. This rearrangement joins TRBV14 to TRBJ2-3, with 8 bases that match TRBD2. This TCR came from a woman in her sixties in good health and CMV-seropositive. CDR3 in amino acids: CASSPRKREWVDTQYF. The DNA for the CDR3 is TGTGCCAGCAGCCCCCGTAAGCGGGAGTGGGTAGATACGCAGTATTTT.